The source of this T cell receptor beta chain is a study of T cells expressing NK-cell markers. Background on the study: TCR beta repertoires came from sorted CD3+CD56+NKG2C+, CD3+CD56+NKG2C- and CD3+CD56-NKG2C+ T cells.

Germline V CDR1 and CDR2: ENHRY, SYGVKD. The CDR3 runs to 14 residues. cDNA encoding TCR beta was synthesized via 5'RACE template switching incorporating UMIs. TCRdb re-called the 5' RACE reads, yielding one record per CDR3 amino acid sequence without DNA. The sample data list fewer than 400,000 distinct CDR3 sequences. Comment on this clonotype: Its antigen is unknown.

Study-wide points: The same clonotypes also predominated in the CD3+CD56-NKG2C+ fraction of several donors. Dominant NKG2C+ clonotypes were found to form about 1.0-7.0% of CD8+ T cells in a handful of donors.

The source is a woman aged 45-60 years in good health. Sequenced sample: blood T cells: a sorted CD56 or NKG2C T cell subset, CD4+ or CD8+ T cells, or bulk PBMC T cells (not recorded which). The chain uses TRBV10-3 and TRBJ2-1; as DNA is missing, the TRBD2 call by TCRdb cannot be tested. The CDR3: CAIMGEGAANEQFF.